These T cell receptor beta chains were read from a single sample in a study of metastatic and nonmetastatic thyroid tumors. TCRdb re-called the PCR reads via MiXCR. The table includes roughly 64,000 clones, about 4% detected once. The specimen sequenced was blood. The receptors stem from a female donor with papillary thyroid cancer or a benign thyroid nodule (not recorded which). Some clones in this sample may be carry-over from other donors' samples. Each CDR3 is given without its conserved first and last residue. Not all rows give a size; the values are once, few, many and, for expanded clones, a class.

V: TRBV14; J: TRBJ2-5; size: few; CDR3: ARIRGTDAHLVY
V: TRBV19; J: TRBJ2-5; size: NA; CDR3: ASSRGYQETQY
V: TRBV27; J: TRBJ2-2; size: NA; CDR3: ASSLRCGDTVELF
V: TRBV19; J: TRBJ1-1; size: many; CDR3: ASRRGVRMNTEAF
V: TRBV29-1; J: TRBJ2-1; size: many; CDR3: SVPPSVEYYNEQF
V: TRBV6-1; J: TRBJ1-1; size: many; CDR3: ASSPTGTEAF
V: TRBV20-1; J: TRBJ1-6; size: medium-sized; CDR3: SASDRGDSSPLH
V: TRBV3-1; J: TRBJ1-5; size: few; CDR3: ASSRQGGSQPQH
V: TRBV27; J: TRBJ1-5; size: many; CDR3: ASSLSGTGAVGNQPQH
V: TRBV7-7; J: TRBJ2-5; size: many; CDR3: ASSPNVKETQY
V: TRBV12-3/TRBV12-4; J: TRBJ2-7; size: few; CDR3: ASSSLQSQEQY
V: TRBV5-6; J: TRBJ2-5; size: many; CDR3: ASSSPLAGGWKTQY
V: TRBV7-9; J: TRBJ2-1; size: few; CDR3: ASSQLPSSYNEQF
V: TRBV19; J: TRBJ1-1; size: many; CDR3: ASSPKARGAEAF
V: TRBV7-8; J: TRBJ1-2; size: few; CDR3: ASSLVLRLSGNYGYT
V: TRBV2; J: TRBJ2-5; size: NA; CDR3: ASVGWGRGQDLTKY
V: TRBV5-1; J: TRBJ2-1; size: few; CDR3: ASSLVTPAVEQF
V: TRBV6-1; J: TRBJ1-2; size: NA; CDR3: ASSERILLNYGYT
V: TRBV4-1; J: TRBJ2-1; size: many; CDR3: ASSQEGRSSYNEQF
V: TRBV6-9; J: TRBJ1-1; size: few; CDR3: ASIYVFRFRNTEAF
V: TRBV7-2; J: TRBJ1-2; size: NA; CDR3: ASSRGQGSVTANYGYT
V: TRBV5-4; J: TRBJ2-2; size: many; CDR3: ASSPTGTGGGELF
V: TRBV5-1; J: TRBJ2-7; size: NA; CDR3: ASSFGTGLDEQY
V: TRBV7-9; J: TRBJ1-2; size: many; CDR3: ASHRGVSEGYT
V: TRBV29-1; J: TRBJ2-1; size: few; CDR3: SVRSTGSHEQF
V: TRBV7-9; J: TRBJ2-1; size: many; CDR3: ASKAKSREGYNEQF
V: TRBV5-1; J: TRBJ2-1; size: NA; CDR3: ASSFGTSPNNEQF
V: TRBV3-1; J: TRBJ2-1; size: NA; CDR3: ASSSPRLSYNEQF
V: TRBV2; J: TRBJ2-3; size: many; CDR3: ASSARTGGVDTQY
V: TRBV20-1; J: TRBJ2-1; size: many; CDR3: SANRDSPHRNEQF
V: TRBV28; J: TRBJ2-1; size: many; CDR3: ASRTTYNEQF
V: TRBV28; J: TRBJ2-1; size: NA; CDR3: TSSSRDRGCNEQF
V: TRBV29-1; J: TRBJ2-6; size: many; CDR3: SVSGGSGANVLT
V: TRBV6-1; J: TRBJ2-3; size: many; CDR3: ASSHYPGLAGGTDTQY
V: TRBV3-1; J: TRBJ2-1; size: many; CDR3: ASRDVNEQF
V: TRBV12-3/TRBV12-4; J: TRBJ2-7; size: many; CDR3: ASSLDLGAGMGEQY
V: TRBV30; J: TRBJ1-1; size: NA; CDR3: AWQQGWNTEAF
V: TRBV14; J: TRBJ2-7; size: many; CDR3: ASSQGRERTYEQY
V: TRBV20-1; J: TRBJ1-2; size: many; CDR3: SARDFGRGTNYGYT
V: TRBV12-3/TRBV12-4; J: TRBJ1-1; size: many; CDR3: ASSFKEYTEAF
V: TRBV11-2; J: TRBJ2-7; size: many; CDR3: ASSLLAGGSYEQY
V: TRBV7-9; J: TRBJ1-3; size: NA; CDR3: ASTRRVVGLLSPGNTIY
V: TRBV28; J: TRBJ1-2; size: many; CDR3: ASTSLGAGGTANYGYT
V: TRBV10-3; J: TRBJ2-3; size: many; CDR3: AISHNTGPDTQY
V: TRBV12-3/TRBV12-4; J: TRBJ2-7; size: many; CDR3: ASSRTGSHEQY
V: TRBV12-3/TRBV12-4; J: TRBJ2-7; size: many; CDR3: ASSLVGQGSLGYEQY
V: TRBV7-9; J: TRBJ2-6; size: many; CDR3: ASSLAGSGANVLT
V: TRBV2; J: TRBJ2-3; size: NA; CDR3: ASIVGGTLALGLADTDTQY
V: TRBV28; J: TRBJ2-2; size: NA; CDR3: ASSLYQSGELL
V: TRBV5-1; J: TRBJ2-1; size: many; CDR3: ASSLAAGGRATINEQF
V: TRBV24-1; J: TRBJ2-5; size: NA; CDR3: ATSDQLGAQETQY
V: TRBV6-1; J: TRBJ2-3; size: few; CDR3: ASSESLAGWGVDTQY
V: TRBV20-1; J: TRBJ1-1; size: NA; CDR3: SADGTPSTEAF
V: TRBV5-1; J: TRBJ2-1; size: NA; CDR3: ASSLGPTGQDEQF